This T cell receptor beta chain was found in a study of somatic mutations in cytotoxic T cells in rheumatoid arthritis (dated by TCRdb to 2016 to 2017). About the investigation overall: Before any treatment started and right after they were diagnosed, patients gave peripheral blood samples (less than 33 ml EDTA). Some V beta antibody-stained T-cell populations were flow-sorted on a FACSAria II or Sony SH800 at nearly 100% purity, and sorted V beta1+ cells also underwent TCRB sequencing. Median age was essentially the same in the patient group and the control group. In newly diagnosed rheumatoid arthritis without treatment, the study examined if expanded CD8+ T-cell clones harbor somatic mutations, relying on TCRB deep sequencing to characterize clonality. TCRB deep sequencing was performed for some 65 rheumatoid arthritis patients and more than 15 healthy controls. The full study reports these points: Viral specificity could not be ruled out by absence from virus-specific databases, and the antigen targets of the expanded CD8+ clones remained unknown. The finding that TRBV07 was slightly underrepresented in patients was left unadjusted for multiple comparisons. In about an eighth of the roughly 65 patients the largest CD8+ clone exceeded 20% of CD8+ cells, and several identical CD8+ TCRB sequences were shared between blood and synovial fluid. Rheumatoid arthritis patients and age-matched healthy controls did not significantly differ in CD8+ T-cell clonality. An increase of CD8+ clonality with age was seen in patients (Spearman r ≈ 0.46) but not in healthy controls.

Looking up the germline V gene (reference sequence) yields CDR1 SEHNR and CDR2 FQNEAQ. Counted from cysteine to phenylalanine, this CDR3 has 15 amino acids. The only DNA kept is the CDR3, 45 bases in frame from the first base. V loses 5 bases at its end and J loses 5 bases; junction bases beyond the gene matches: 7. TCRB CDR3 sequencing used the immunoSEQ assay on genomic DNA. Under the source paper's analysis protocol: Only a few patient CD8+ clones larger than 1% matched published virus-specific TCRB sequences when compared against them. Nothing other than productive TCRB rearrangements was included in the analyses. Clonality was calculated as a Shannon entropy-based productive clonality index, and a clone was defined by a unique TCRB CDR3 sequence. Repertoire overlap for a pair of samples was computed from each clone's template counts relative to total templates per sample. V-gene usage measured by flow cytometry correlated with TCRB sequencing V-gene usage, with a Spearman r of approximately 0.6. TCRdb retrieved this table from immuneACCESS and kept in-frame rearrangements only. Not all clones are present; in checked studies, unresolved V genes account for under half, and no reason is known for the remainder. The V and J calls and clone size were taken over from that table, and D and trimming were inferred from the DNA. The table for this sample lists 2,500 to 3,500 clones; around 82% of them were counted only once. The ten largest clones take up roughly 13% of the sample.

For this clone: Its antigen is currently not known. Base qualities are not provided; no much larger clone lies one nucleotide away.

CD4+ and CD8+ cells were isolated by positive magnetic bead selection on an AutoMACS, and purity was checked by flow cytometry. A TCR V beta antibody panel was used in flow cytometry to screen first for clonal expansions, which were then characterized by TCRB deep sequencing of sorted CD8+ fractions. Peripheral blood mononuclear cells were isolated by Ficoll-Paque PLUS density gradient separation. Using Nucleospin Tissue or Tissue XS kits, DNA was extracted from CD4-enriched, CD8-enriched or PBMC samples, with quantification by a Qubit 2.0 fluorometer. The sample was CD8+ T cells sorted from blood. The V gene is TRBV7-9 and the J gene is TRBJ2-2; 8 of the junction bases match TRBD1. This receptor was obtained from a woman aged 45-65 years with rheumatoid arthritis. This receptor has the CDR3 CASSAPRTGTGELFF. The DNA sequence is TGTGCCAGCAGCGCCCCGCGGACAGGGACCGGGGAGCTGTTTTTT.